This TCR beta chain was sequenced for a study of neurological immune-mediated disorders (dated by TCRdb to about 2019). In the study overall: Among the 34 multiple sclerosis patients, relapsing-remitting MS was present in around 31 and secondary progressive MS was present in 3. The study compared peripheral blood TCR-beta repertoires of HTLV-I-associated myelopathy (HAM/TSP) patients, multiple sclerosis patients and healthy controls using UMI-based sequencing. Alongside PBMC samples, the set of 106 TCR-beta libraries contained longitudinal samples, technical triplicates, and paired CD4+ and CD8+ T-cell subsets that had been sorted. The cohort included approximately 70 subjects: some 14 with HAM/TSP, approximately 35 with multiple sclerosis, and some 20 healthy controls. General conclusions and limits of the study: Across subjects, expanded clones never shared an identical CDR3 amino acid sequence, which suggests that the TCR-beta repertoires in every group were private. TCR clonal expansion was greatest in HAM/TSP patients and smallest in MS patients, who ranked below even healthy controls. In a phylogenetic analysis, the repertoires of 18 out of 34 MS patients fell into a single cluster of related CDR3 sequences, pointing to a possible signature at the repertoire level. No clinical or MRI features were associated with the MS cluster, and the authors said that larger cohorts are needed.

On this clonotype itself: The clone's antigen remains unknown. Per-base quality was not reported, and no clone a single base away is much larger than it.

Libraries from unsorted PBMCs were made from 2 million PBMCs kept in RNAlater at -80 degrees C until RNA extraction. The multiple sclerosis patients were enrolled in a US clinical protocol that used magnetic resonance imaging to evaluate disease progression. Peripheral blood was subjected to Ficoll-Hypaque density gradient centrifugation to isolate PBMCs, which were then cryopreserved in liquid nitrogen. To synthesize cDNA, template-switch 5'RACE was performed with a primer carrying a 10-nucleotide random unique molecular identifier so that each TCR transcript was tagged. Every sequencing run covered 15-18 subjects and yielded more than 170 million TCR-beta sequences. The RNeasy kit was used to extract total RNA. The KAPA Real-time Library Amplification kit was used to amplify TCR-beta VDJ regions with primers for the TCR constant region and the 5'RACE anchor. Sample indexes and Illumina adaptors were added in a first PCR, and a second PCR then increased library yield. The roughly 650 bp TCR product was size-selected on a 2% E-gel SizeSelection system after Ampure bead purification. Library quality was checked on a Bioanalyzer, concentration was measured with Qubit, and libraries were quantified with the Kapa Library Quantification kit before pooling. Paired-end 2 x 150 bp sequencing of the libraries was performed on an Illumina HiSeq 2500. To increase sequence diversity, roughly 24-31% phiX was spiked into each library pool. The paper's processing steps were these. The quality-filtered reads were processed with the UMI-based MiGEC pipeline, whose error correction step removed more than 75% of the raw TCR sequences. IMGT germline references were used for aligning VDJ genes, and each clonotype was defined as a unique CDR3 amino acid sequence together with its V-J genes. Clonal expansion, Shannon diversity and CDR3 relatedness (CalcPairwiseDistances, ClusterSamples) were evaluated with VDJtools, and phylogenetic trees were built with CLCbio workbench. Expanded clones were defined as having at least 8 unique UMIs, based on coefficient-of-variation modelling across technical triplicates. Through fastp at Q25 and MiXCR, TCRdb rebuilt clones from the public reads, retaining in-frame beta chains. Entries that share a CDR3 protein sequence are merged under the most common genes and DNA. The V and J calls shown here were made by TCRdb, not taken from the authors' results. This sample lists fewer than 75,000 distinct CDR3 sequences; around 3.7% were detected once. Of the sample, roughly 3.7% falls within the top ten clones.

The clonotype was recovered from a man aged 35-49 years with multiple sclerosis. The sequencing sample was made of PBMCs.

This receptor has the CDR3 CSARDRGFYREQYF. The DNA reads as follows: TGCAGTGCTAGAGACAGGGGATTTTATCGCGAGCAGTACTTC. The chain is assembled from TRBV20-1 and TRBJ2-7; the best D guess is TRBD1, with 6 bases matching. V is pared back by 0 bases and J by 6 bases, with 15 bases lying between the germline termini. Via the germline V gene (reference sequence), CDR1 is DFQATT and CDR2 SNEGSKA. The CDR3 covers 14 residues, taking in both the cysteine and the phenylalanine. Only the CDR3 part of the read is kept: 42 bases, read in frame from the first base.